This TCR beta chain was documented in a study of PD-L1 blockade in urothelial cancer. Study at large: Samples of blood were analyzed 3 weeks (second dose) and 6 weeks after treatment start.

CDR3 length equals 16 residues. The germline CDR1 and CDR2 sequences are SNHLY and FYNNEI. The germline V and J ends were trimmed by 9 bases and 1 base, with 20 bases remaining between them. Time point of the sample: pretreatment peripheral blood. Clones were read by immunoSEQ multiplex PCR, and TCRdb kept only the in-frame ones, dropping some. Among roughly 43,000 clones, 80% were seen once, and the ten largest hold around 16%. This material consisted of PBMCs, taken around atezolizumab (anti-PD-L1) treatment. The TCR was taken from a man in his fifties or sixties with urothelial cancer. V is TRBV2 and J is TRBJ2-3, with a possible D match to TRBD1 (6 bases). The CDR3 DNA is TGTGCCAGGGGCCCCCGGGACACGGCCGGCACAGATACGCAGTATTTT. Translation gives CARGPRDTAGTDTQYF.